These T cell receptor beta chains were read from a single sample in a study of T cells in Graves' hyperthyroidism and ophthalmopathy. Via MiXCR, TCRdb re-called the multiplex PCR reads, giving one row per CDR3 protein. In the table there are 300,000 to 450,000 distinct CDR3 sequences, approximately 18% of which are singletons. Sample: blood. The receptors originated from a man in his late teens or twenties with Graves' ophthalmopathy. The CDR3 runs from the conserved cysteine through the conserved F or W. D genes are given only for firm matches. A clone size is listed for some rows: how often the clone was seen (once, few, many), or a class if it is expanded.

V: TRBV12-3/TRBV12-4
D: NA
J: TRBJ1-2
size: many
CDR3: CASSPKSGYGYTF
DNA: TGTGCCAGCAGCCCCAAGTCTGGCTATGGCTACACCTTC

V: TRBV28
D: TRBD1
J: TRBJ2-7
size: NA
CDR3: CASSTAPGTGRGYEQYF
DNA: TGTGCCAGCAGCACCGCTCCGGGGACAGGGAGAGGGTACGAGCAGTACTTC

V: TRBV12-3/TRBV12-4
D: NA
J: TRBJ2-2
size: few
CDR3: CASSPTEPGELFF
DNA: TGTGCCAGCAGCCCGACAGAGCCCGGGGAGCTGTTTTTT

V: TRBV6-1
D: NA
J: TRBJ1-1
size: few
CDR3: CASSSGVLAFF
DNA: TGTGCCAGCAGTTCAGGGGTTTTGGCTTTCTTT

V: TRBV5-5
D: TRBD1
J: TRBJ1-2
size: NA
CDR3: CASSHPGGQAYGYTF
DNA: TGTGCCAGCAGCCACCCCGGGGGACAGGCATATGGCTACACCTTC

V: TRBV7-9
D: NA
J: TRBJ2-7
size: NA
CDR3: CASSSRTETYEQYF
DNA: TGTGCCAGCAGCTCCAGGACTGAAACCTACGAGCAGTACTTC

V: TRBV3-1
D: NA
J: TRBJ2-7
size: many
CDR3: CASSQGVSYEQYF
DNA: TGTGCCAGCAGCCAAGGGGTCTCCTACGAGCAGTACTTC

V: TRBV6-1
D: NA
J: TRBJ1-2
size: few
CDR3: CATSEAVSNYGYTF
DNA: TGTGCCACCTCGGAGGCGGTCTCTAACTATGGCTACACCTTC

V: TRBV20-1
D: TRBD2
J: TRBJ2-7
size: many
CDR3: CSAQRGGSYEQYF
DNA: TGCAGTGCCCAACGGGGGGGTAGCTACGAGCAGTACTTC

V: TRBV2
D: NA
J: TRBJ1-2
size: many
CDR3: CATGWGDANYGYTF
DNA: TGTGCCACCGGGTGGGGAGATGCTAACTATGGCTACACCTTC

V: TRBV7-8
D: NA
J: TRBJ1-1
size: once
CDR3: CASSPRRGLKNTEAFF
DNA: TGTGCCAGCAGCCCGAGAAGGGGTCTAAAGAACACTGAAGCTTTCTTT

V: TRBV2
D: NA
J: TRBJ2-7
size: few
CDR3: CASSGASRIYEQYF
DNA: TGTGCCAGCAGTGGAGCCAGCCGGATCTACGAGCAGTACTTC

V: TRBV4-1
D: NA
J: TRBJ2-3
size: NA
CDR3: CASSQENTDTQYF
DNA: TGCGCCAGCAGCCAAGAGAACACAGATACGCAGTATTTT

V: TRBV7-9
D: TRBD2
J: TRBJ2-7
size: many
CDR3: CASSSGGGSREQYF
DNA: TGTGCCAGCAGCTCGGGCGGGGGGTCGCGGGAGCAGTACTTC

V: TRBV11-3
D: NA
J: TRBJ2-7
size: many
CDR3: CASSFSNTEQYF
DNA: TGTGCCAGCAGCTTTAGTAATACCGAGCAGTACTTC

V: TRBV6-5
D: NA
J: TRBJ1-4
size: NA
CDR3: CASSYSYRQEKLFF
DNA: TGTGCCAGCAGTTACTCGTATCGACAGGAAAAACTGTTTTTT

V: TRBV7-3
D: TRBD2
J: TRBJ2-3
size: many
CDR3: CASSPGGGRTDTQYF
DNA: TGTGCCAGCAGCCCCGGGGGGGGCCGCACAGATACGCAGTATTTT

V: TRBV6-4
D: TRBD1
J: TRBJ1-2
size: NA
CDR3: CASSATGVRSYGYTF
DNA: TGTGCCAGCAGTGCAACAGGGGTTCGGAGCTATGGCTACACCTTC

V: TRBV12-3/TRBV12-4
D: NA
J: TRBJ2-1
size: few
CDR3: CASSPPAGGNEQFF
DNA: TGTGCCAGCAGCCCCCCGGCAGGAGGTAATGAGCAGTTCTTC

V: TRBV7-6
D: TRBD2
J: TRBJ2-7
size: NA
CDR3: CASSLALTSGRIYEQYF
DNA: TGTGCCAGCAGCTTAGCGCTAACTAGCGGGAGGATCTACGAGCAGTACTTC

V: TRBV2
D: TRBD1
J: TRBJ1-5
size: many
CDR3: CASSADRVNQPQHF
DNA: TGTGCCAGCAGTGCGGACAGGGTCAATCAGCCCCAGCATTTT

V: TRBV27
D: TRBD1
J: TRBJ1-2
size: many
CDR3: CASSVNRGRDGYTF
DNA: TGTGCCAGCAGTGTCAACAGGGGGCGGGATGGCTACACCTTC

V: TRBV25-1
D: TRBD1
J: TRBJ1-1
size: once
CDR3: CASSEPGGVTEAFF
DNA: TGTGCCAGCAGTGAACCAGGGGGCGTCACTGAAGCTTTCTTT

V: TRBV12-3/TRBV12-4
D: NA
J: TRBJ2-5
size: NA
CDR3: CASSPSAAETQYF
DNA: TGTGCCAGCAGTCCTTCCGCGGCGGAGACCCAGTACTTC

V: TRBV24-1
D: NA
J: TRBJ2-5
size: NA
CDR3: CATSDSGRKETQYF
DNA: TGTGCCACCAGTGACTCCGGGAGAAAGGAGACCCAGTACTTC

V: TRBV13
D: TRBD2
J: TRBJ2-1
size: few
CDR3: CASSLVASGGANEQFF
DNA: TGTGCCAGCAGCTTAGTAGCTAGCGGGGGGGCGAATGAGCAGTTCTTC

V: TRBV12-3/TRBV12-4
D: NA
J: TRBJ2-3
size: few
CDR3: CASSLREADTQYF
DNA: TGTGCCAGCAGTTTAAGGGAGGCAGATACGCAGTATTTT

V: TRBV7-8
D: NA
J: TRBJ1-4
size: many
CDR3: CASSISGLASGKRLFF
DNA: TGTGCCAGCAGCATTTCGGGACTCGCCTCAGGCAAAAGACTGTTTTTT

V: TRBV5-1
D: TRBD1
J: TRBJ2-6
size: NA
CDR3: CASSPRGLGANVLTF
DNA: TGCGCCAGCAGCCCCAGGGGGCTTGGGGCCAACGTCCTGACTTTC

V: TRBV7-8
D: NA
J: TRBJ1-2
size: few
CDR3: CASSLVGGAGIGTF
DNA: TGTGCCAGCAGCTTAGTGGGTGGGGCAGGGATCGGCACCTTC

V: TRBV12-3/TRBV12-4
D: NA
J: TRBJ2-7
size: NA
CDR3: CASSDTGSAYEQYF
DNA: TGTGCCAGCTCCGACACTGGCTCAGCCTACGAGCAGTACTTC

V: TRBV2
D: TRBD1
J: TRBJ2-1
size: many
CDR3: CASSPETGRHEQFF
DNA: TGTGCCAGCAGCCCAGAGACAGGGCGGCATGAGCAGTTCTTC

V: TRBV7-9
D: TRBD1
J: TRBJ2-5
size: NA
CDR3: CVSSSTGGRETQYF
DNA: TGTGTCAGCAGCTCCACAGGGGGCCGAGAGACCCAGTACTTC

V: TRBV25-1
D: NA
J: TRBJ1-1
size: few
CDR3: CASSEAGRMNTEAFF
DNA: TGTGCCAGCAGTGAGGCAGGCCGCATGAACACTGAAGCTTTCTTT

V: TRBV25-1
D: NA
J: TRBJ1-2
size: NA
CDR3: CASSPAPTSNYGFTF
DNA: TGTGCCAGCAGTCCGGCACCGACCTCTAACTATGGCTTCACCTTC

V: TRBV2
D: NA
J: TRBJ2-7
size: many
CDR3: CASSEGALAAYEQYF
DNA: TGTGCCAGCAGTGAAGGGGCGCTAGCAGCCTACGAGCAGTACTTC

V: TRBV24-1
D: TRBD2
J: TRBJ2-3
size: many
CDR3: CATSDPGTMYSADTQYF
DNA: TGTGCCACCAGTGACCCCGGGACTATGTATAGCGCAGATACGCAGTATTTT